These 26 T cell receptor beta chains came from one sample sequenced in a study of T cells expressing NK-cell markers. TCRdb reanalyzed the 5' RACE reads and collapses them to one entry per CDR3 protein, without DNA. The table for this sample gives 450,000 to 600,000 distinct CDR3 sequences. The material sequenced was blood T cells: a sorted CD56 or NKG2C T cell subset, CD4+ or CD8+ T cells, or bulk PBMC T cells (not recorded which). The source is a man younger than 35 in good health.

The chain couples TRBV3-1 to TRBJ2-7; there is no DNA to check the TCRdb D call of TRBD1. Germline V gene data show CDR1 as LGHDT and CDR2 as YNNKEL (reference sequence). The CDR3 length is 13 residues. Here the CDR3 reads CASSPSTVYEQYF.

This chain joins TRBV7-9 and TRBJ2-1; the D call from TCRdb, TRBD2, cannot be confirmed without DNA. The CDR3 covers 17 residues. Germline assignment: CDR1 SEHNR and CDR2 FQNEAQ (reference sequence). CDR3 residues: CASSLAEGVAGEDEQFF.

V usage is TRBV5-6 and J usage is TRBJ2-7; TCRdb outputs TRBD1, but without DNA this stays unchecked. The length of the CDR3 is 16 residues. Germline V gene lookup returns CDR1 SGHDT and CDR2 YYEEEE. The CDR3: CASSAWVPGQGHEQYF.

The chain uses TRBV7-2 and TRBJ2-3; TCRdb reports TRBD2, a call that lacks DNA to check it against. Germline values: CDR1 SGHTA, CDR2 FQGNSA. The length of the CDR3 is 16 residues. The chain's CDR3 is CASSYRASGSRDTQYF.

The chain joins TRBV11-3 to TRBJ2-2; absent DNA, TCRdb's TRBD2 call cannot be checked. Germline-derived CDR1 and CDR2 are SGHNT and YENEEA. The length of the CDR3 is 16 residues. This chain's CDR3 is CASSSGLAMNTGELFF.

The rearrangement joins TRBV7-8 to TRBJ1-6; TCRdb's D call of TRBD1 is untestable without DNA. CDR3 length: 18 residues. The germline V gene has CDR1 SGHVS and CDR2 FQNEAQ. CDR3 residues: CASSPGRHVGRENSPLHF.

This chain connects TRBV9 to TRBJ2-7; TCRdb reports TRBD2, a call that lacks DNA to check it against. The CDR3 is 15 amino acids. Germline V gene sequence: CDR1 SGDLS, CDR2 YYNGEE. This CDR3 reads CASSVGAGPPGEQYF. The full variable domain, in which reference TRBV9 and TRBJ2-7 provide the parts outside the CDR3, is DSGVTQTPKHLITATGQRVTLRCSPRSGDLSVYWYQQSLDQGLQFLIQYYNGEERAKGNILERFSAQQFPDLHSELNLSSLELGDSALYFCASSVGAGPPGEQYFGPGTRLTVT.

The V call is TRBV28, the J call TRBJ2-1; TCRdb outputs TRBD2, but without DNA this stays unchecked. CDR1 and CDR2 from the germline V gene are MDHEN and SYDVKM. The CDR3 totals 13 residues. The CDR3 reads CASNGLADLKQFF.

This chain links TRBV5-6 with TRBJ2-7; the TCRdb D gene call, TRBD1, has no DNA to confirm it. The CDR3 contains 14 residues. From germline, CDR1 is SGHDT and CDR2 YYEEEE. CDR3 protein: CASSSSGRRYEQYF. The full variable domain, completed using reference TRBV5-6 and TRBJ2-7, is DAGVTQSPTHLIKTRGQQVTLRCSPKSGHDTVSWYQQALGQGPQFIFQYYEEEERQRGNFPDRFSGHQFPNYSSELNVNALLLGDSALYLCASSSSGRRYEQYFGPGTRLTVT.

The CDR3 spells CSGIGQVGEFF. This chain uses TRBV29-1 with TRBJ2-1; TCRdb's D call of TRBD1 is untestable without DNA. CDR1 and CDR2 from the germline V gene are SQVTM and ANQGSEA. CDR3 length: 11 amino acids.

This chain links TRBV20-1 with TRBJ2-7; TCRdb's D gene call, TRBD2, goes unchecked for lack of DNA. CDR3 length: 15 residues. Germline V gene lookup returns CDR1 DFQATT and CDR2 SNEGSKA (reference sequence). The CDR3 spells CSAIRTSGRASEQYF.

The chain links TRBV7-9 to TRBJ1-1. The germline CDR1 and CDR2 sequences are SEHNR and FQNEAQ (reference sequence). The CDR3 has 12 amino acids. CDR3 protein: CASVRGPTEAFF.

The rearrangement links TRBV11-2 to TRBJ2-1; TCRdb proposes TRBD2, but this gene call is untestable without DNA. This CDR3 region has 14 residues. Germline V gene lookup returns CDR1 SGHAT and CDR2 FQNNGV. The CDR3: CASSFGLAKNEQFF.

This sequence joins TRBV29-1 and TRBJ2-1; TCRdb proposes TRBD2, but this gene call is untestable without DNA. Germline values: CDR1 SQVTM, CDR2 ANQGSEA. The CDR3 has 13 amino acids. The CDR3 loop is CTIASAVYNEQFF.

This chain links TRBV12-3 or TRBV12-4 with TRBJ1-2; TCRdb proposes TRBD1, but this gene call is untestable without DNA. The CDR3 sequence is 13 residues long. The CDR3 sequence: CASTATGSHGYTF.

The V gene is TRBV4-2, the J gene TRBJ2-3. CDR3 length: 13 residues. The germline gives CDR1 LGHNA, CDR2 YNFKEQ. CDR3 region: CASSQRIGDTQYF.

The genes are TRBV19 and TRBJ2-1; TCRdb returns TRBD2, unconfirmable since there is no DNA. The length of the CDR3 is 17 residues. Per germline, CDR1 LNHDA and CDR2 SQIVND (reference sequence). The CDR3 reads CASSRLRTSGNYNEQFF.

The chain's CDR3 is CASSLVLGFRETQYF. V and J are TRBV7-2 and TRBJ2-5. The CDR3 is made up of 15 amino acids. The V gene's germline CDR1 is SGHTA and CDR2 FQGNSA.

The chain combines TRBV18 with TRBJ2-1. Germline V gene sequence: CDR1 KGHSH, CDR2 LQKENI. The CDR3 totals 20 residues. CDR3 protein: CASSPPLVAGGLSSYNEQFF.

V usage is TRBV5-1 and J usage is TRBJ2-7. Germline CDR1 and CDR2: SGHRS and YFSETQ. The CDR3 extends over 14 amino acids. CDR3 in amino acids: CASSLDASNYEQYF.

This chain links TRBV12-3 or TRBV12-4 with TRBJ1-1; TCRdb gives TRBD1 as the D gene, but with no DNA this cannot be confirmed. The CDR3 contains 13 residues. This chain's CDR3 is CAGKTGWNTEAFF.

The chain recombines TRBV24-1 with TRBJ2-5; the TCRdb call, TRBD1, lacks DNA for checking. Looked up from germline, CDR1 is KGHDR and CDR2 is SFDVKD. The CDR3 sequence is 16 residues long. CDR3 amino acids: CATSDPPGRRGETQYF.

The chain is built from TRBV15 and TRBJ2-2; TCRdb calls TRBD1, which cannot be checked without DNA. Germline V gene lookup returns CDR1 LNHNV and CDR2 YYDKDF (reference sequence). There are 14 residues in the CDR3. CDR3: CATSTGTFTGELFF.

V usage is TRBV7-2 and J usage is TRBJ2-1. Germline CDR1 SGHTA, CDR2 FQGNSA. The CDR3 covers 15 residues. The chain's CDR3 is CASSHQELAYNEQFF.

This chain's CDR3 is CSAQGQGYEQYF. The chain joins TRBV29-1 to TRBJ2-7; TCRdb's assignment of TRBD1 cannot be checked, as there is no DNA. The CDR3 extends over 12 amino acids. CDR1 and CDR2 from the germline V gene are SQVTM and ANQGSEA.

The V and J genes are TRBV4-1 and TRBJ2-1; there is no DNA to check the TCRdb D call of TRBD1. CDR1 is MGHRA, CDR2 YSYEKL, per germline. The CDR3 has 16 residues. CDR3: CASSQVGQGGHNEQFF.